The T cell receptor (beta chain) under discussion was sequenced for a study of T-cell reconstitution after alpha-beta-depleted transplantation in children. Per the germline V gene, CDR1 is SGHRS and CDR2 is YFSETQ. There are 14 residues in the CDR3. Trimming cost V 0 bases and J 2 bases, with 6 bases left between them. Many counts were recorded for this clonotype. The target antigen is unknown. It was with unique molecular identifiers that the TCRbeta library was prepared. TCRdb ran MiXCR on the PCR reads and lists one entry per CDR3 protein. The data contain 700,000 to 950,000 distinct CDR3 sequences, roughly 16% of them seen just once; the ten biggest clones take up approximately 5%. General study results and limits: Newly produced T cells mostly provided counts and TCRbeta diversity after one year, as hyperexpanded clones declined.

The source of this sequence is a male patient aged 10 to 17 who had a stem cell transplant for acute lymphoblastic leukemia, so the T cells may come from the graft donor. The gene calls are TRBV5-1 and TRBJ2-1, with D perhaps TRBD1 (6 bases). Material: PBMCs, mostly from graft donor cells, obtained 360 days after TCRalphabeta/CD19-depleted stem cell transplant. CDR3 nucleotides: TGCGCCAGCAGCTTGGGGGACACCTACAATGAGCAGTTCTTC. This codes for CASSLGDTYNEQFF.